This T cell receptor beta chain was recorded in a study of blood T cells in healthy people across ages. Findings and limits, study-wide: Diversity was higher, and naive CD4+ cells more numerous, in long-lived donors than in aged donors.

Approximately 9 milliliters was the volume of peripheral blood drawn from each donor. This clonotype was counted a few times. Its antigen remains unidentified. Together with a sample-barcoded 5' primer, a J-beta primer mix was included in a second PCR lasting roughly 6 to 12 cycles. Using its own MiXCR run on the 5' RACE reads, TCRdb lists one record per CDR3 protein. The data hold hundreds of thousands of distinct CDR3 sequences, with around 43% observed a single time. The CDR3 runs to 17 residues. The V gene's germline CDR1 is KGHDR and CDR2 SFDVKD. Trimming took 6 bases from V and 4 from J, leaving 23 bases between them.

The clonotype originates from a man between 60 and 75 years old in good health. This rearrangement joins TRBV24-1 to TRBJ2-5, with D perhaps matching TRBD1 (6 bases). The sequenced material came from blood. The CDR3 nucleotides are TGTGCCACCAGTACCTCAGACAGGACGGATTCGGTAGAGACCCAGTACTTC. As protein: CATSTSDRTDSVETQYF.